This entry lists 31 T cell receptor beta chains sequenced from one sample in a study of graft-versus-host responses after intestinal transplantation. These receptors' antigens are unknown. TCRdb's table, derived via immunoSEQ multiplex PCR, lists solely in-frame clones and lacks some. The table lists about 90,000 clones, 88% of them singletons. The material was unstimulated CD4+ T cells sorted from spleen or lymph node cells, obtained before transplant. Receptors originate from a human donor who was the organ donor for an intestinal transplant.

The J gene is TRBJ2-7, the V gene TRBV28; 9 bases map to TRBD2. V gave up 4 bases and J gave up 3 bases; unmatched junction bases: 10. Germline V gene sequence: CDR1 MDHEN, CDR2 SYDVKM. The CDR3 spans 16 residues. The CDR3 here is CASSSIGSGRIYEQYF. CDR3 coding DNA: TGTGCCAGCAGTTCCATAGGTAGCGGGAGAATCTACGAGCAGTACTTC.

The CDR3 loop is CASSPRQGNYGYTF. CDR3 in DNA: TGTGCCAGCAGCCCGAGACAGGGTAACTATGGCTACACCTTC. The genes are TRBV5-5 and TRBJ1-2; 7 bases are a match to TRBD1. CDR1 and CDR2 from the germline V gene are SGHKS and YYEKEE (reference sequence). Trimming removed 4 bases from V and 1 base from J; junction bases left unmatched: 4. CDR3 size: 14 residues.

This chain connects TRBV19 to TRBJ1-2; TRBD1 agrees at 7 bases. Germline V CDR1 and CDR2: LNHDA, SQIVND (reference sequence). V was clipped by 8 bases and J by 1 base; unmatched bases: 10. There are 15 residues in the CDR3. The CDR3 DNA reads TGTGCCAGTTCAGGCGGGGACAGATTTAACTATGGCTACACCTTC. This encodes CASSGGDRFNYGYTF.

V usage is TRBV4-2 and J usage is TRBJ2-2, with 12 bases fitting TRBD2. Germline V lookup: CDR1 LGHNA, CDR2 YNFKEQ. The CDR3 covers 17 residues. Trimming cost V 4 bases and J 0 bases; bases outside gene matches: 3. The CDR3 DNA follows: TGTGCCAGCAGCCGCGGGACTAGCGGGCCGAACACCGGGGAGCTGTTTTTT. This encodes CASSRGTSGPNTGELFF.

The J gene is TRBJ2-7, the V gene TRBV4-3; 8 bases agree with TRBD2. V trimming: 0 bases; J trimming: 3 bases; junction bases outside the gene matches: 10. This CDR3 region has 17 residues. Germline CDR1 and CDR2: LGHNA and YSLEER. The CDR3 region is CASSQDRLAGGVYEQYF. The DNA of the CDR3 is TGCGCCAGCAGCCAAGATCGGTTGGCGGGAGGCGTCTACGAGCAGTACTTC.

The chain combines TRBV30 with TRBJ2-1; TRBD2 aligns across 8 bases. This CDR3 contains 16 residues. Trimming at V came to 5 bases and at J to 7 bases, leaving 16 bases not matched to a gene. CDR1 and CDR2 from the germline V gene are GTSNPN and SVGIG (reference sequence). In DNA, the CDR3 is TGTGCCTGGTCTGGCCGGGGGGGCCAACTACGGAATGAGCAGTTCTTC. It encodes CAWSGRGGQLRNEQFF. Filled out from reference TRBV30 and TRBJ2-1, the complete variable domain reads SQTIHQWPATLVQPVGSPLSLECTVEGTSNPNLYWYRQAAGRGLQLLFYSVGIGQISSEVPQNLSASRPQDRQFILSSKKLLLSDSGFYLCAWSGRGGQLRNEQFFGPGTRLTVL.

The gene calls are TRBV9 and TRBJ1-2, with TRBD1 matching over 10 bases. Germline V CDR1 and CDR2: SGDLS, YYNGEE. J was trimmed by 8 bases and V by 1 base; bases with no gene match: 8. The CDR3 has 15 amino acids. For the CDR3, the DNA is TGTGCCAGCAGCGTATCTATCGGGACAGGGGACGGCTACACCTTC. It translates to CASSVSIGTGDGYTF.

This chain joins TRBV6-1 and TRBJ2-7; 8 nucleotides line up with TRBD1. With V trimmed by 6 bases and J by 4 bases, 11 bases remained unmatched. The germline gives CDR1 MNHNS, CDR2 SASEGT. The length of the CDR3 is 15 residues. CDR3 sequence reads: CASRRPDRVQYEQYF. CDR3 sequence (DNA): TGTGCCAGCAGGCGGCCGGACAGGGTGCAATACGAGCAGTACTTC.

The chain couples TRBV5-5 to TRBJ2-5, with 8 nucleotides matching TRBD1. The germline gives CDR1 SGHKS, CDR2 YYEKEE (reference sequence). The CDR3 runs to 14 residues. V lost 4 bases, J lost 3 bases, and 5 bases stayed unmatched. The CDR3 DNA reads as TGTGCCAGCAGCGGGCGGACAGGGAAAGAGACCCAGTACTTC. Translated: CASSGRTGKETQYF.

The rearrangement links TRBV18 to TRBJ2-5; D unresolved. Germline assignment: CDR1 KGHSH and CDR2 LQKENI. CDR3 length: 14 residues. The ends were cut back, 0 bases at V and 1 base at J, with 6 bases in the middle. CDR3 nucleotide sequence: TGTGCCAGCTCACCACCGAACGGCCAAGAGACCCAGTACTTC. Its protein product is CASSPPNGQETQYF.

The gene calls are TRBV5-1 and TRBJ1-2; a weak D match, TRBD1 (5 bases). The CDR3 extends over 14 amino acids. V lost 1 base and J 8 bases, leaving 15 bases between the germline ends. From germline, CDR1 is SGHRS and CDR2 YFSETQ. Here the CDR3 DNA reads TGCGCCAGCAGCTTGTACGGGACTACTGAGGGCTACACCTTC. The encoded protein is CASSLYGTTEGYTF.

The V gene is TRBV2, the J gene TRBJ2-7; 9 bases align to TRBD1. The CDR3 has 12 residues. Germline CDR1 is SNHLY and CDR2 is FYNNEI. V shed 6 bases, J shed 4 bases, and the junction held 1 base outside the gene matches. Here the CDR3 DNA reads TGTGCCAGCAGCGGACAGGGGTACGAGCAGTACTTC. It codes for CASSGQGYEQYF.

The genes are TRBV28 and TRBJ1-1; tentatively, D is TRBD1 (5 bases). The germline gives CDR1 MDHEN, CDR2 SYDVKM. V gave up 6 bases and J gave up 6 bases, with 23 bases separating them. The CDR3 covers 16 residues. In nucleotides, the CDR3 is TGTGCCAGCAGCTCTCCGTTGGGGGGAGTTTTTCCTGAAGCTTTCTTT. As protein: CASSSPLGGVFPEAFF.

The chain employs TRBV27 and TRBJ2-5, with TRBD2 identical over 7 bases. With 2 bases clipped from V and 11 bases from J, the junction kept 5 bases outside the gene matches. CDR1 and CDR2 (germline): MNHEY, SMNVEV (reference sequence). This CDR3 is 12 amino acids long. CDR3 sequence reads: CASSLTGREQYF. The CDR3 coding sequence is TGTGCCAGCAGTTTAACGGGGAGGGAGCAGTACTTC.

This sequence joins TRBV4-1 and TRBJ2-4, with 8 bases identical to TRBD1. Germline V gene sequence: CDR1 MGHRA, CDR2 YSYEKL. V was pared by 3 bases and J by 2 bases, with 9 bases of the junction left unmatched. The CDR3 has 17 residues. In DNA, the CDR3 is TGCGCCAGCAGCCACTACAGGGGGGAGGTGACCAAAAACATTCAGTACTTC. It specifies CASSHYRGEVTKNIQYF.

The chain employs TRBV7-9 and TRBJ1-1; 8 bases align to TRBD1. Germline-derived CDR1 and CDR2 are SEHNR and FQNEAQ (reference sequence). J lost 4 bases, V lost 4 bases, and 8 bases had no gene match. CDR3 length: 15 amino acids. CDR3 bases: TGTGCCAGCAGCTCCCGGACAGGGATGGGCACTGAAGCTTTCTTT. Encoded protein: CASSSRTGMGTEAFF.

The V call is TRBV6-1, the J call TRBJ1-2; no clear D gene. Per the germline V gene, CDR1 is MNHNS and CDR2 is SASEGT. CDR3 length equals 11 residues. Trimming took 3 bases from V and 7 from J, leaving 6 bases between them. The CDR3 reads CASSELSGYTF. Written as DNA, the CDR3 is TGTGCCAGCAGTGAGTTGAGTGGCTACACCTTC.

This clone was recorded a few times. V gene TRBV19 combines with J gene TRBJ1-2; 9 bases are shared with TRBD1. Per the germline V gene, CDR1 is LNHDA and CDR2 is SQIVND (reference sequence). The CDR3 sequence is 17 residues long. J lost 5 bases, V lost 5 bases, and 15 bases had no gene match. The CDR3 reads CASSGRQGGLLGYGYTF. CDR3 DNA: TGTGCCAGTAGTGGCCGACAGGGGGGTCTACTGGGGTATGGCTACACCTTC.

The chain carries TRBV18 and TRBJ1-5; D is undetermined. V was pared by 3 bases and J by 7 bases, with 13 bases between. Germline CDR1 reads KGHSH; CDR2 reads LQKENI. The CDR3 extends over 14 amino acids. Here the CDR3 DNA reads TGTGCCAGCTCACCCGGCGGCCTGGTACAGCCCCAGCATTTT. As protein: CASSPGGLVQPQHF.

The chain combines TRBV5-1 with TRBJ2-2; 9 nucleotides agree with TRBD2. Germline values: CDR1 SGHRS, CDR2 YFSETQ. CDR3 length: 18 residues. V lost 0 bases and J lost 5; bases outside the gene matches: 11. The CDR3, as DNA: TGCGCCAGCAGCTTGGAAACGCTAGCGGGATGGAGTACCGGGGAGCTGTTTTTT. This encodes CASSLETLAGWSTGELFF.

As DNA, the CDR3 is TGTGCCAGCAGCGTCGGGACAGGATCCTCGGGGTATGGCTACACCTTC. This translates into CASSVGTGSSGYGYTF. The V and J genes are TRBV9 and TRBJ1-2; TRBD1 matches at 8 bases. Germline-derived CDR1 and CDR2 are SGDLS and YYNGEE. The CDR3 has 16 amino acids. With V trimmed by 2 bases and J by 5 bases, 11 bases remained unmatched.

This chain uses TRBV18 with TRBJ2-7; TRBD1 aligns across 9 bases. Germline V gene sequence: CDR1 KGHSH, CDR2 LQKENI. The CDR3 totals 15 residues. V dropped 6 bases and J dropped 2; count of bases not matched to a gene: 8. CDR3 protein: CASSPGTGPPYEQYF. The CDR3 DNA follows: TGTGCCAGCTCCCCAGGGACAGGGCCCCCCTACGAGCAGTACTTC.

V gene TRBV27 combines with J gene TRBJ2-1; 7 bases are shared with TRBD2. This CDR3 has 13 amino acids. Trimming at V came to 10 bases and at J to 8 bases, leaving 11 bases not matched to a gene. Germline V lookup: CDR1 MNHEY, CDR2 SMNVEV (reference sequence). In DNA form, the CDR3 reads TGTGCCACCCGTCCTTATGGGGGGGATGAGCAGTTCTTC. Protein: CATRPYGGDEQFF.

The rearrangement joins TRBV7-2 to TRBJ1-1; tentative D call: TRBD1 (5 bases). CDR1 and CDR2 from the germline V gene are SGHTA and FQGNSA. CDR3 length equals 14 residues. V shed 5 bases and J shed 9 bases, with 19 bases lying between them. In DNA form, the CDR3 reads TGTGCCAGCAGCACCTTCAGCCCGGGGGAAAAAGCTTTCTTT. Translated, it gives CASSTFSPGEKAFF.

This clone was recorded once. The chain uses TRBV7-2 and TRBJ2-5; possibly TRBD2 for D (6 bases). V gave up 5 bases and J gave up 5 bases, with 18 bases separating them. This CDR3 has 15 amino acids. The V gene's germline CDR1 is SGHTA and CDR2 FQGNSA. This chain's CDR3 is CASSPTGRIGETQYF. The CDR3 region has the DNA TGTGCCAGCAGCCCAACTGGGAGGATTGGCGAGACCCAGTACTTC. The full variable domain, completed using reference TRBV7-2 and TRBJ2-5, is GAGVSQSPSNKVTEKGKDVELRCDPISGHTALYWYRQSLGQGLEFLIYFQGNSAPDKSGLPSDRFSAERTGGSVSTLTIQRTQQEDSAVYLCASSPTGRIGETQYFGPGTRLLVL.

V is TRBV9 and J is TRBJ2-1, with 9 bases fitting TRBD1. V shed 3 bases, J shed 6 bases, and the junction held 7 bases outside the gene matches. This CDR3 comprises 15 residues. Germline assignment: CDR1 SGDLS and CDR2 YYNGEE. In nucleotides, the CDR3 is TGTGCCAGCAGCGGACCGGGACAGGGCGTCAATGAGCAGTTCTTC. This codes for CASSGPGQGVNEQFF.

A remark on this clone: The germline gene is not matched at one end of the junction; a read error may be the cause. The CDR3 reads CASSLRGYEQYF. The DNA of the CDR3 is TGTGCCAGCAGCTTAAGAGGCTACGAACAGTACTTC. J is TRBJ2-7 and V is TRBV13; D remains unclear. The CDR3 totals 12 residues. The V gene's germline CDR1 is PRHDT and CDR2 FYEKMQ (reference sequence).

V and J are TRBV5-1 and TRBJ2-3, with TRBD2 as a possible D gene (5 bases). The CDR3 extends over 12 amino acids. Germline V gene lookup returns CDR1 SGHRS and CDR2 YFSETQ. V was shortened by 4 bases and J by 8 bases, with 11 bases between the two germline ends. For the CDR3, the DNA is TGCGCCAGCAGCGCGGAGGCTATTACGCAGTATTTT. The encoded protein is CASSAEAITQYF.

Comments on this clone: This CDR3 is also generated by other DNA sequences in the sample. This chain uses TRBV18 with TRBJ2-7; no definite D call. The CDR3 loop spans 12 amino acids. With 5 bases removed from V and 0 bases from J, the gap between germline ends came to 5 bases. Germline CDR1 and CDR2: KGHSH and LQKENI. The CDR3 DNA follows: TGTGCCAGCTCAACCAGCTCCTACGAGCAGTACTTC. The encoded protein is CASSTSSYEQYF.

The genes are TRBV11-3 and TRBJ2-1, with D perhaps matching TRBD1 (5 bases). Germline V gene lookup returns CDR1 SGHNT and CDR2 YENEEA. V lost 1 base, J lost 3 bases, and 7 bases lay in between. There are 14 residues in the CDR3. DNA of the CDR3: TGTGCCAGCAGCTTAGGGGGCAGCTACAATGAGCAGTTCTTC. It encodes CASSLGGSYNEQFF. The full variable domain, its missing parts supplied by reference TRBV11-3 and TRBJ2-1, is EAGVVQSPRYKIIEKKQPVAFWCNPISGHNTLYWYLQNLGQGPELLIRYENEEAVDDSQLPKDRFSAERLKGVDSTLKIQPAELGDSAVYLCASSLGGSYNEQFFGPGTRLTVL.

A single count supports this clone. The rearrangement joins TRBV27 to TRBJ2-7, with 12 bases matching TRBD2. Trimming cost V 3 bases and J 2 bases; bases outside gene matches: 8. Germline CDR1 is MNHEY and CDR2 is SMNVEV (reference sequence). This CDR3 has 17 residues. CDR3 coding DNA: TGTGCCAGCAGTTTCCTAGCGGGGGGGCTTGGAACCTACGAGCAGTACTTC. It is translated as CASSFLAGGLGTYEQYF.